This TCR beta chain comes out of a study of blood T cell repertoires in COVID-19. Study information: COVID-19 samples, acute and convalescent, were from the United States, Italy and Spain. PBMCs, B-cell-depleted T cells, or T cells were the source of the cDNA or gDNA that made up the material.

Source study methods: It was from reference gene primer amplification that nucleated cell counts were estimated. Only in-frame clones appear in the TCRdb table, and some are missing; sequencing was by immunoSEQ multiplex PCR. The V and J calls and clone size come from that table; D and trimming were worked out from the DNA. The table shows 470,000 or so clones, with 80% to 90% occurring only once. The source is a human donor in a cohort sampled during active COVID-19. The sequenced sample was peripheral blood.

The CDR3 here is CASSLRYYEQYF. The CDR3 nucleotides are TGTGCCAGCAGCTTGCGGTACTACGAGCAGTACTTC. The chain combines TRBV5-6 with TRBJ2-7; D is ambiguous. The CDR3 loop spans 12 amino acids. The V gene lost 1 base and the J gene lost 3 bases, with 5 bases spanning the gap. CDR1 is SGHDT, CDR2 YYEEEE, per germline.